This entry describes one T cell receptor (beta chain). What it binds is unknown. The data were produced by immunoSEQ multiplex PCR, yet TCRdb's version contains in-frame clones alone and is incomplete. Of approximately 61,000 clones in the sample, around 90% were seen once. Germline CDR1 SGHTA, CDR2 FQGTGA. Trimming stripped 5 bases from V and 2 bases from J, with 6 bases between. This CDR3 has 13 residues. Regarding time point: cycle 4 day 1 (C4D1), after less than 7 weeks of nivolumab. Every patient was affected by relapse after autologous stem cell transplantation, while exposure to brentuximab vedotin was not uniform. The study recorded best responses of complete response, partial response or progressive disease. This sample is drawn from a study of PD-1 blockade in classical Hodgkin lymphoma. About the research overall: Each patient was given nivolumab 3 mg/kg through a vein every 2 weeks.

Study-wide results and caveats: Exclusion applied to patients who initiated nivolumab less than 1 year following ASCT.

The material was peripheral blood mononuclear cells (PBMCs), obtained before the fourth cycle of nivolumab. This TCR came from a human donor with classical Hodgkin lymphoma. This chain joins TRBV7-3 and TRBJ2-2; D is unclear. CDR3 coding DNA: TGTGCCAGCAGCCCATATAACACCGGGGAGCTGTTTTTT. Translating gives CASSPYNTGELFF.